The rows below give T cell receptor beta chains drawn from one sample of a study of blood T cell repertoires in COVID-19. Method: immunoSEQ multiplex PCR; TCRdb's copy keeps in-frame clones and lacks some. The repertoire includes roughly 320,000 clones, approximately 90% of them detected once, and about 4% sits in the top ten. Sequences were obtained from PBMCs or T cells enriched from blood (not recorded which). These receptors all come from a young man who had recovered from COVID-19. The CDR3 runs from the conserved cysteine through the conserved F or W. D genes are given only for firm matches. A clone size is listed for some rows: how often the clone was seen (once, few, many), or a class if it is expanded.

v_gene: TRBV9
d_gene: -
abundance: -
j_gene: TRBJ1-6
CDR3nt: TGTGCCAGCAGCGCGACAGTTTACAATTCACCCCTCCACTTT
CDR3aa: CASSATVYNSPLHF

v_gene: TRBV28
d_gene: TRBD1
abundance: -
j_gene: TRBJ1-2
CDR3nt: TGTGCCAGCGACCAGGGGGCGTACTATGGCTACACCTTC
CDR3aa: CASDQGAYYGYTF

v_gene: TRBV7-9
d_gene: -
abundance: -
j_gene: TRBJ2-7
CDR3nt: TGTGCCAGCAGTGAGGACACCTCCTACGAGCAGTACTTC
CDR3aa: CASSEDTSYEQYF

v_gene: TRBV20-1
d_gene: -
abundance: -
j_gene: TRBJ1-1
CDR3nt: TGCAGTGCCCCCGGCGGAGGTGAAGCTTTCTTT
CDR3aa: CSAPGGGEAFF

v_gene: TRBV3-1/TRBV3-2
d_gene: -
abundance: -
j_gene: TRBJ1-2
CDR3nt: TGTGCCAGCAGCCATTGGGCGGCGGGGGGGGTCTATGGCTACACCTTC
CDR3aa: CASSHWAAGGVYGYTF

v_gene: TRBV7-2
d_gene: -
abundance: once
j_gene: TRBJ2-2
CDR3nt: TGTGCCAGCAGCTTCCGGCGGGACACCGGGGAGCTGTTTTTT
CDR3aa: CASSFRRDTGELFF

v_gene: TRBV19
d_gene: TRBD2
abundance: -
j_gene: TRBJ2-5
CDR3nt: TGTGCCAGCCAAAGCGGGGGAGGGACCCAGTACTTC
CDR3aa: CASQSGGGTQYF

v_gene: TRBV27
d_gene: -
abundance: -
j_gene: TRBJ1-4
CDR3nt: TGTGCCAGCAGCATACAGCCTAATGAAAAACTGTTTTTT
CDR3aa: CASSIQPNEKLFF

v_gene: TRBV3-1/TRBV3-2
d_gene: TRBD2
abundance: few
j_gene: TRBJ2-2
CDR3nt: TGTGCCAGCAGCCTATGGACTAGCGGGCGCACCGGGGAGCTGTTTTTT
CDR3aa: CASSLWTSGRTGELFF

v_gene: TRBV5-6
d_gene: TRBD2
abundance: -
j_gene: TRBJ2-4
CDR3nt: TGTGCCAGCAGCCGACTAGCGGGGGGGCCGATGGACATTCAGTACTTC
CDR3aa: CASSRLAGGPMDIQYF

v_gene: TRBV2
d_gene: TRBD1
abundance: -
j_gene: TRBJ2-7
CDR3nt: TGTGCCAGCAGTCACGACGGGACAGGGTCCTACGAGCAGTACTTC
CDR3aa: CASSHDGTGSYEQYF

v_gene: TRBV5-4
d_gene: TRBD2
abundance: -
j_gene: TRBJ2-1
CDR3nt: TGTGCCAGCAGCTTGCGGGGCGGGAGGGCCGGAACCTACAATGAGCAGTTCTTC
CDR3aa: CASSLRGGRAGTYNEQFF

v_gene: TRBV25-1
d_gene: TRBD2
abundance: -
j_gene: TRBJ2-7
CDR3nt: TGTGCCAGCAGCGAGCGGGGGGCCTACGAGCAGTACTTC
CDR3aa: CASSERGAYEQYF

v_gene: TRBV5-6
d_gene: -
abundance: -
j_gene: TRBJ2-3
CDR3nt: TGTGCCAGCAGCGAACAACCGGGACTTTCCACAGATACGCAGTATTTT
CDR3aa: CASSEQPGLSTDTQYF

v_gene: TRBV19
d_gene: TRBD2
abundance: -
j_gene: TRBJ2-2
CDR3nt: TGTGCCAGTAGTATAAGCGGGGGTGCCGGGGAGCTGTTTTTT
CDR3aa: CASSISGGAGELFF

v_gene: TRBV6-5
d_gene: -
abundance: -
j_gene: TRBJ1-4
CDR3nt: TGTGCCAGCAGCGAGACATTAACTAATGAAAAACTGTTTTTT
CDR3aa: CASSETLTNEKLFF

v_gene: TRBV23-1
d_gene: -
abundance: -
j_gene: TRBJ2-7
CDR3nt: TGCGCCAGCAGTCAATCGCCGGACAACCCCTACGAGCAGTACTTC
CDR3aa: CASSQSPDNPYEQYF

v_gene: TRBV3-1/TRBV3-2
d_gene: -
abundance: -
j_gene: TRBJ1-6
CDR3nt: TGTGCCAGCAGCCCATACAGGGATTCACCCCTCCACTTT
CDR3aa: CASSPYRDSPLHF